These 20 T cell receptor beta chains share one sample of origin, sequenced in a study of CD4 T cells in relation to SARS-CoV-2 and coronaviruses. Generated by immunoSEQ multiplex PCR, the TCRdb table keeps only in-frame clones and is missing some. This sample has about 36,000 clones, with 77% found just once. Which antigens these TCRs recognize remains unknown. The sequenced sample consisted of memory CD4+ T cells from PBMCs, cultured in vitro. These receptors originate from an adult with COVID-19.

The chain is built from TRBV19 and TRBJ2-1, with 10 bases identical to TRBD2. Germline V gene lookup returns CDR1 LNHDA and CDR2 SQIVND (reference sequence). V lost 9 bases to trimming and J lost 7 bases; unmatched junction nucleotides: 6. The CDR3 length is 13 residues. The CDR3 protein is CASTRTSGNEQFF. The DNA of the CDR3 is TGTGCCAGCACCCGGACTAGCGGTAATGAGCAGTTCTTC.

CDR3 residues: CASRTIGVGNQPQHF. CDR3 DNA: TGTGCCAGCCGTACTATTGGGGTAGGGAACCAGCCCCAGCATTTT. The chain has TRBV28 and TRBJ1-5; D is ambiguous. Between the trimmed V and J ends, which lost 8 bases and 7 bases, there was a span of 21 bases. Looked up from germline, CDR1 is MDHEN and CDR2 is SYDVKM. There are 15 residues in the CDR3.

The rearrangement joins TRBV6-2 or TRBV6-3 to TRBJ2-5; no firm D call. CDR1 is MNHEY, CDR2 SVGEGT, per germline. V lost 6 bases, J lost 3 bases, and 17 bases lay in between. The CDR3 runs 15 residues. In DNA, the CDR3 is TGTGCCAGCAGCCGACTTAGAATATGGGAAGAGACCCAGTACTTC. Translating it yields CASSRLRIWEETQYF.

There are a few counts of this clone. The V call is TRBV7-7, the J call TRBJ2-1; TRBD2 matches at 12 bases. CDR3 length: 15 amino acids. The germline V gene has CDR1 SSHAT and CDR2 FNYEAQ (reference sequence). Trimming removed 4 bases from V and 7 bases from J; junction bases left unmatched: 5. The CDR3 protein is CASSSLAGGENEQFF. CDR3 sequence (DNA): TGTGCCAGCAGCTCCCTAGCGGGAGGGGAGAATGAGCAGTTCTTC.

V and J are TRBV29-1 and TRBJ2-5; tentative D call: TRBD2 (6 bases). The length of the CDR3 is 14 residues. CDR1 is SQVTM and CDR2 is ANQGSEA in the germline V gene. With 7 bases removed from V and 3 bases from J, the gap between germline ends came to 18 bases. The DNA of the CDR3 is TGCAGCGCCTCTTATTCGGGCGGGAAAGAGACCCAGTACTTC. This codes for CSASYSGGKETQYF.

The sample holds a few counts of this clone. This chain links TRBV15 with TRBJ2-3; D perhaps matches TRBD1 (6 bases). Germline CDR1 reads LNHNV; CDR2 reads YYDKDF (reference sequence). V lost 0 bases to trimming and J lost 5 bases, with 18 bases between them. This CDR3 comprises 17 residues. The CDR3 coding sequence is TGTGCCACCAGCAGAGATCGGATGCAGGGGAGTGGAGATACGCAGTATTTT. Protein sequence: CATSRDRMQGSGDTQYF.

This clone was counted a single time. Other DNA sequences in the sample encode the same CDR3. The CDR3 region has the DNA TGTGCCAGCAGCGTAGGCGGAGACTCCTACGAGCAGTACTTC. Translation: CASSVGGDSYEQYF. J is TRBJ2-7 and V is TRBV9, with unresolved D. CDR1 SGDLS and CDR2 YYNGEE come from the germline V gene. Trimming cost V 0 bases and J 0 bases, with 7 bases left between them. This CDR3 is 14 amino acids long.

The rearrangement links TRBV4-1 to TRBJ2-7; possibly TRBD2 for D (6 bases). The ends were cut back, 5 bases at V and 6 bases at J, with 17 bases in the middle. The germline V gene has CDR1 MGHRA and CDR2 YSYEKL. The CDR3 extends over 14 amino acids. CDR3: CASSSRDSTREQYF. The CDR3 DNA reads as TGCGCCAGCAGCTCCCGGGACTCGACCCGCGAGCAGTACTTC.

The genes are TRBV12-3 or TRBV12-4 and TRBJ1-2; TRBD1 is a possible D gene (5 bases). CDR3 length: 13 amino acids. V gave up 3 bases and J gave up 4 bases, with 9 bases separating them. Here the CDR3 DNA reads TGTGCCAGCAGTTTGTCAGGGTTCTATGGCTACACCTTC. Translating gives CASSLSGFYGYTF.

This clone came up once. The chain links TRBV29-1 to TRBJ2-1, with 10 bases lining up with TRBD2. Per germline, CDR1 SQVTM and CDR2 ANQGSEA. The length of the CDR3 is 14 residues. V lost 5 bases, J lost 5 bases, and 6 bases stayed unmatched. CDR3 residues: CSVQWLAGDNEQFF. DNA for the CDR3: TGCAGCGTTCAATGGCTAGCGGGGGACAATGAGCAGTTCTTC.

The chain has TRBV4-1 and TRBJ2-5, with unresolved D. Between the trimmed V and J ends, which lost 0 bases and 5 bases, there was a span of 7 bases. The CDR3 extends over 13 amino acids. The germline V gene has CDR1 MGHRA and CDR2 YSYEKL. Here the CDR3 DNA reads TGCGCCAGCAGCCAAGATCATTGGGAGACCCAGTACTTC. Translated, it gives CASSQDHWETQYF.

J is TRBJ2-2 and V is TRBV10-3; D gene unclear. In germline, CDR1 is ENHRY, CDR2 SYGVKD. V lost 4 bases to trimming and J lost 1 base, with 10 bases between them. This CDR3 spans 15 amino acids. The DNA of the CDR3 is TGTGCCATCAGTGGCCCCGACAAGAACACCGGGGAGCTGTTTTTT. Its protein is CAISGPDKNTGELFF.

The genes are TRBV19 and TRBJ2-3; no clear D gene. Per the germline V gene, CDR1 is LNHDA and CDR2 is SQIVND (reference sequence). The CDR3 consists of 14 residues. The V gene lost 6 bases and the J gene lost 2 bases, with 12 bases spanning the gap. The CDR3 coding sequence is TGTGCCAGTAGACAAAGGACCTCCACAGATACGCAGTATTTT. Translated: CASRQRTSTDTQYF.

V usage is TRBV4-3 and J usage is TRBJ2-7; a possible D gene is TRBD2 (5 bases). CDR1 is LGHNA, CDR2 YSLEER, per germline. This CDR3 comprises 14 residues. V dropped 2 bases and J dropped 4 bases, with 12 bases sitting between them. In nucleotides, the CDR3 is TGCGCCAGCAGCCAAAACGGACCGGGGTACGAGCAGTACTTC. Protein: CASSQNGPGYEQYF.

This sequence joins TRBV7-8 and TRBJ1-5; tentatively, D is TRBD1 (6 bases). The CDR3 loop spans 15 amino acids. Trimming pared 6 bases from V and 4 bases from J, leaving 16 bases between. Germline-derived CDR1 and CDR2 are SGHVS and FQNEAQ. The chain's CDR3 is CASRKQGLSNQPQHF. Here the CDR3 DNA reads TGTGCCAGCAGGAAACAGGGTCTGAGTAATCAGCCCCAGCATTTT.

J is TRBJ2-1 and V is TRBV4-1; tentative D call: TRBD2 (5 bases). Germline V gene lookup returns CDR1 MGHRA and CDR2 YSYEKL. CDR3 length: 17 amino acids. V lost 1 base and J 0 bases, leaving 13 bases between the germline ends. Here the CDR3 reads CASSQGKRTGSYNEQFF. The CDR3 DNA is TGCGCCAGCAGCCAAGGTAAGCGGACGGGCTCCTACAATGAGCAGTTCTTC.

A few counts support this clone. This rearrangement joins TRBV19 to TRBJ1-1; no clear D gene. Germline assignment: CDR1 LNHDA and CDR2 SQIVND (reference sequence). This CDR3 has 13 residues. V was pared by 6 bases and J by 3 bases, with 11 bases between. The DNA for the CDR3 is TGTGCCAGTAGGGAAGGACGGGACACTGAAGCTTTCTTT. Amino acids: CASREGRDTEAFF.

This clone was counted a few times. The CDR3 protein is CAISESGGLTYEQYF. CDR3 coding DNA: TGTGCCATCAGTGAGTCAGGCGGACTCACCTACGAGCAGTACTTC. The chain employs TRBV10-3 and TRBJ2-7, with a tentative D call TRBD2 (5 bases). The CDR3 covers 15 residues. The germline gives CDR1 ENHRY, CDR2 SYGVKD. Trimming left V 0 bases short and J 2 bases short, with 11 bases between.

A few counts support this clone. The V gene is TRBV4-3, the J gene TRBJ2-3; D gene uncertain. This CDR3 spans 14 amino acids. The V and J ends lost 2 bases and 2 bases respectively, with 8 bases between them. Germline V gene data show CDR1 as LGHNA and CDR2 as YSLEER. DNA for the CDR3: TGCGCCAGCAGCCAACGACTTACCACAGATACGCAGTATTTT. Amino acid sequence: CASSQRLTTDTQYF.

The genes are TRBV14 and TRBJ1-1; maybe TRBD1 (5 bases). Trimming pared 4 bases from V and 0 bases from J, leaving 12 bases between. The V gene's germline CDR1 is SGHDN and CDR2 FVKESK. This CDR3 is built from 15 residues. In DNA, the CDR3 is TGTGCCAGCAGCCTTCTAGGGGCGTTGAACACTGAAGCTTTCTTT. Translated, it gives CASSLLGALNTEAFF.